A selection of T cell receptor beta chains follows, all from one sample in a study of blood T cell repertoires in COVID-19. The data were produced by immunoSEQ multiplex PCR, yet TCRdb's version contains in-frame clones alone and is incomplete. The table has 150,000 to 200,000 clones, about 88% seen once. Sequencing used peripheral blood. These receptors came from a human donor in a cohort sampled during active COVID-19. Both conserved end residues are part of each CDR3. A D gene is named only where the DNA matches it firmly.

cdr3_aa | d_call | j_call | v_call
CASSEKGAARETQYF | NA | TRBJ2-5 | TRBV25-1
CASSPVGGPHQPQHF | NA | TRBJ1-5 | TRBV5-1
CASSPDGVAGGPDIQYF | TRBD2 | TRBJ2-4 | TRBV5-4
CASSPSSNRGTEAFF | TRBD1 | TRBJ1-1 | TRBV18
CAWSVWGQLYEQYF | NA | TRBJ2-7 | TRBV30
CASSQLWSGGAGTQYF | TRBD2 | TRBJ2-5 | TRBV3-1/TRBV3-2
CASSVGAGGLEQYF | TRBD2 | TRBJ2-7 | TRBV9
CASSLSLSRTEAFF | NA | TRBJ1-1 | TRBV7-9
CASSELAGVTNEQFF | TRBD2 | TRBJ2-1 | TRBV6-1
CASTLIPRQGQHYGYTF | TRBD1 | TRBJ1-2 | TRBV5-1
CASSVGGEAEQYF | NA | TRBJ2-7 | TRBV9
CASSRKSAGEFTEAFF | NA | TRBJ1-1 | TRBV18
CASSSGGGDEQFF | NA | TRBJ2-1 | TRBV7-9
CASTRGTLLYGYTF | NA | TRBJ1-2 | TRBV19
CASSIGTSGVPSTDTQYF | TRBD2 | TRBJ2-3 | TRBV7-2
CASRAPRGVSNQPQHF | NA | TRBJ1-5 | TRBV19
CASSLTMVGTSGRVEQFF | TRBD2 | TRBJ2-1 | TRBV11-2
CASSHRLAGARSYEQYF | TRBD2 | TRBJ2-7 | TRBV5-6
CASSLRGTDTQYF | NA | TRBJ2-3 | TRBV28
CASSGQGISGNTIYF | TRBD1 | TRBJ1-3 | TRBV19
CASSQGLADSYEQYF | TRBD2 | TRBJ2-7 | TRBV5-6
CASSFPAGGVTDTQYF | TRBD2 | TRBJ2-3 | TRBV5-4
CTSSQDRGPPLDTQYF | NA | TRBJ2-3 | TRBV1
CSASSVSQPQHF | NA | TRBJ1-5 | TRBV20-1